This T cell receptor beta chain is drawn from a study of human T cells and chemical hapten exposure (dated by TCRdb to about 2021). As for the study more broadly: For sensitization, 2% DPC in acetone was applied to a roughly 2 cm by roughly 2 cm area of upper inner arm skin. Alopecia areata with under or over 50% scalp involvement, alopecia totalis and alopecia universalis were represented in the patient cohort, which was mostly female. Blood was sampled from patients pre-sensitization (week 0) and at 2, 6 and about 24 weeks after DPC sensitization. The study tracked peripheral blood TCR repertoire changes in vivo during primary and secondary sensitization to the hapten diphenylcyclopropenone (DPC) in alopecia patients. Throughout the roughly 25-week study period, patients were also given weekly therapeutic DPC doses on the scalp. Patch tests used Finn chambers with 0.01% DPC on the upper back, scored after 6 days by International Contact Dermatitis Research Group standards. For TCR sequencing, blood came from about 29 alopecia patients at anywhere from one to four time points (pre-sensitization, 2, 6 and 24 weeks). Libraries were pooled for sequencing, and per-sample TCR yields varied mainly because of small differences in library volumes within the pool. Study-wide conclusions, independent of this receptor: Expanded TCRs formed significantly more large CDR3 similarity clusters than pre-sensitization or healthy control sets, consistent with antigen-driven responses. Because every patient had alopecia, a presumed autoimmune disease, the patients' immune response might differ from that of healthy individuals. The number of TCRs above 1 in 1000 frequency did not change with DPC sensitization; there was no evidence of global repertoire structure alterations. Patch test score correlated positively with the number of PT1 expanded TCRs, reaching significance at thresholds 8, 16 and 32 but not at 4. After repeated subsampling, changes were observed in the strength of the expansion versus patch-test correlation and in the threshold at which the correlation became significant.

This clonotype was observed a handful of times. This clone's antigen is unknown. Base qualities are not at hand, and no much larger clone is one base apart. The library was made by RACE. Sequencing instrument: NextSeq 500. During library preparation, unique molecular identifiers were attached to individual cDNA molecules so that TCRs could be counted in a quantitative, reproducible way. For every blood RNA sample, sequencing covered both the TCR alpha and TCR beta chains. Processing in the source paper ran as follows. The median number of TCRs per sample was over 85,000, ranging from 23,224 to 690,600. The Decombinator software suite was used to annotate the V, J and CDR3 of the TCR reads. For PS versus PT1 abundance plots, all samples were subsampled to the same number of TCRs (28,000). Expanded TCRs were defined as absent before sensitization and observed at least eight times at the 2-week time point. In TCRdb, the public reads were trimmed at Q25 with fastp and aligned with MiXCR, with productive beta chains retained. Rows are unified per CDR3 protein, each entry keeping the most common DNA and genes. TCRdb, rather than the study authors, made the V and J calls. The sample has 300,000 to 350,000 distinct CDR3 sequences on record, approximately 6.3% of them singletons. The ten largest clones represent 8.4% of the sample.

The CDR3 runs 12 residues from the cysteine to the phenylalanine. Only CDR3 DNA is held: 36 bases, read in frame from base 1. V loses 3 bases of germline sequence and J loses 5 bases, and the interval between the two ends is 7 bases. The germline V gene (reference sequence) supplies CDR1 PRHDT and CDR2 FYEKMQ. Per the publication, the time point label means: patch test 1, 2 weeks after DPC sensitization. In the paper's terms, the treatment or condition label means: therapeutic diphenylcyclopropenone sensitization with weekly scalp DPC. At every patch-test visit, the blood draw took place before the patch test was put on. To be eligible, patients had to be aged 18 to 70, diagnosed with alopecia and judged suitable for DPC therapy, while pregnant patients were excluded. Total RNA was extracted from unfractionated whole blood collected in Tempus Blood RNA tubes.

The sequence was obtained from a woman younger than 35 with alopecia areata. Some clones in this sample may be carry-over from other donors' samples. The chain couples TRBV13 to TRBJ1-2; the D segment cannot be called with confidence. The sample was whole blood, taken in connection with sensitization to the hapten diphenylcyclopropenone (DPC). The DNA sequence reads TGTGCCAGCAGCTTTCGTCCTTATGGCTACACCTTC. Translated, it reads CASSFRPYGYTF. Beyond the CDR3, the reference TRBV13 and TRBJ1-2 genes provide the residues; the full variable domain reads: AAGVIQSPRHLIKEKRETATLKCYPIPRHDTVYWYQQGPGQDPQFLISFYEKMQSDKGSIPDRFSAQQFSDYHSELNMSSLELGDSALYFCASSFRPYGYTFGSGTRLTVV.